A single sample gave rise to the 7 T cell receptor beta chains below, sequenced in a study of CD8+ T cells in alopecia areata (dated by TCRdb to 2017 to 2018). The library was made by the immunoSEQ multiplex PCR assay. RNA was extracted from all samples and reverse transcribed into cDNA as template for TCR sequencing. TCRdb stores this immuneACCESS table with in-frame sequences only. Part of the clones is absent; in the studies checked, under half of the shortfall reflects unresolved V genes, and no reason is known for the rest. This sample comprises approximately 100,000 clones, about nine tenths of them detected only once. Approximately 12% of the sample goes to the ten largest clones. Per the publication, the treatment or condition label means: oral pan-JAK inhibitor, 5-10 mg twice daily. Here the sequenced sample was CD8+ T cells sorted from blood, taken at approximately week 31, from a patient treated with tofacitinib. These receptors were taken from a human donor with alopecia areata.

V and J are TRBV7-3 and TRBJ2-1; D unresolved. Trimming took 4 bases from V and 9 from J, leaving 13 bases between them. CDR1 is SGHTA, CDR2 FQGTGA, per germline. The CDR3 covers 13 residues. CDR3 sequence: CASSSIVAGEQFF. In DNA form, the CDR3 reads TGTGCCAGCAGCTCCATAGTAGCCGGTGAGCAGTTCTTC.

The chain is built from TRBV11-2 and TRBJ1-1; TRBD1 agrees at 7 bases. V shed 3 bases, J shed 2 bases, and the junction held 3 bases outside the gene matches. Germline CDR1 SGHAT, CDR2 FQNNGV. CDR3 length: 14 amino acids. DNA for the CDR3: TGTGCCAGCAGCTTGGGACAGCTAAACACTGAAGCTTTCTTT. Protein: CASSLGQLNTEAFF.

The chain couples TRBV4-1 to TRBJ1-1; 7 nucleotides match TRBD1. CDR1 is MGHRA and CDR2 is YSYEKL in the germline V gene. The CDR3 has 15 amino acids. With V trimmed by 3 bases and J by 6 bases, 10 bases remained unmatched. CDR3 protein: CASSQNPGGGSEAFF. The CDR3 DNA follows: TGCGCCAGCAGCCAGAACCCAGGGGGGGGCTCTGAAGCTTTCTTT.

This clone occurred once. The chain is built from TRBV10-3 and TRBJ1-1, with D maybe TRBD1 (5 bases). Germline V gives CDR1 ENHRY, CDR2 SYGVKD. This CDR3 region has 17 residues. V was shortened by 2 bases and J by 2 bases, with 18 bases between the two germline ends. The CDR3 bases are TGTGCCATCAGTGAGGTCCCCCAGGACCAGGGAAACACTGAAGCTTTCTTT. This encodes CAISEVPQDQGNTEAFF.

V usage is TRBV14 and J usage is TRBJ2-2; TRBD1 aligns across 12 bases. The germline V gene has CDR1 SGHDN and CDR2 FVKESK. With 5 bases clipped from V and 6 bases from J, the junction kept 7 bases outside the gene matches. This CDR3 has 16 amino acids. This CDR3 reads CASSYRDRGLAGELFF. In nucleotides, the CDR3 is TGTGCCAGCAGCTACAGGGACAGGGGGCTCGCCGGGGAGCTGTTTTTT.

As DNA, the CDR3 is TGTGCCAGCAGCTTAGGCCCTGCGGGGGGGCGACATGAGCAGTTCTTC. It specifies CASSLGPAGGRHEQFF. The V and J genes are TRBV11-1 and TRBJ2-1; 9 bases are shared with TRBD2. CDR1 is SGHAT, CDR2 FQDESV, per germline (reference sequence). After removal of 1 base from V and 8 bases from J, the junction contained 9 bases not matched to a gene. The CDR3 totals 16 residues.

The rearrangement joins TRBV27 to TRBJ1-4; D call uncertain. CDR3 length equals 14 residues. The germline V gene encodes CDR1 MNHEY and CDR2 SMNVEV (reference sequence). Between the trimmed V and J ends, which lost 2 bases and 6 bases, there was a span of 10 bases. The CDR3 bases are TGTGCCAGCAGTTTAACGTCCTGGGATGAAAAACTGTTTTTT. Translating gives CASSLTSWDEKLFF.